This T cell receptor (beta chain) was found in a study of blood T cell repertoires in COVID-19. Authors' methods: From reference gene primer amplification, estimates of nucleated cell counts were derived. The assay was immunoSEQ multiplex PCR, and TCRdb's table has in-frame clones only and misses some. V, J and clone size reflect that table, while D and trimming were determined from the DNA. The sample consists of some 220,000 clones, 88% of them appearing once. In terms of age and location, participants ranged from roughly 18 to 90 years and lived in under 30 US areas. Donors were grouped by their self-reported clinical history. Before being deemed recovered, Cohort 3 donors had two negative PCRs, clearance, or symptom resolution. The sequence was collected from a woman in her 30s who had recovered from COVID-19. The sequencing sample was made of PBMCs or T cells enriched from blood (not recorded which).

CDR3 in DNA: TGTGCCAGCAGTGAGGTCCATGGGGGGAATCAGCCCCAGCATTTT. Translation: CASSEVHGGNQPQHF. The chain links TRBV6-1 to TRBJ1-5; perhaps TRBD1 as D (5 bases). The ends were cut back, 3 bases at V and 4 bases at J, with 13 bases in the middle. Germline V CDR1 and CDR2: MNHNS, SASEGT. This CDR3 is 15 amino acids long.